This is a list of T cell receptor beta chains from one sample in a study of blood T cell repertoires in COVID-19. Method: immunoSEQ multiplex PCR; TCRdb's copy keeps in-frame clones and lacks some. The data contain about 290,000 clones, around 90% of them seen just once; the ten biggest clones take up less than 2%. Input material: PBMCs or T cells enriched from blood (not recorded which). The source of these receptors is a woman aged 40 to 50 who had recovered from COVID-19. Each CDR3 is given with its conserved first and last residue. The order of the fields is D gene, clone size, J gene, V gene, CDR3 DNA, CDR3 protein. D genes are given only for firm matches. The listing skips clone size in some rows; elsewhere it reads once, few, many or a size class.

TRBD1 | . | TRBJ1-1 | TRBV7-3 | TGTGCCAGCAGCCGGGACAGAGTCCCCAATGAAGCTTTCTTT | CASSRDRVPNEAFF
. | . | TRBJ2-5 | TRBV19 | TGTGCCAGTAGTACCGGACTCCGAGAGACCCAGTACTTC | CASSTGLRETQYF
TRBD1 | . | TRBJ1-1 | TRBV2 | TGTGCCACCGAGCAGGGGGTGGGGGACACTGAAGCTTTCTTT | CATEQGVGDTEAFF
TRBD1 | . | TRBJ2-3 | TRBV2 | TGTGCCAGCAGAGGCGGACAGGGCCCCGATACGCAGTATTTT | CASRGGQGPDTQYF
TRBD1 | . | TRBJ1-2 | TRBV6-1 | TGTGCCAGCAGGGAAGGACAGGGGGCTTTCTATGGCTACACCTTC | CASREGQGAFYGYTF
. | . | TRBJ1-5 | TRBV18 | TGTGCCAGCTCACCACTGGACAGTTTCAATCAGCCCCAGCATTTT | CASSPLDSFNQPQHF
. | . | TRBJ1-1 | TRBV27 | TGTGCCAGCAGCAGAGGACATGTCAGCACTGAAGCTTTCTTT | CASSRGHVSTEAFF
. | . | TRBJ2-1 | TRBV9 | TGTGCCAGCAGCGTAGAACCGGGACTTTACAATGAGCAGTTCTTC | CASSVEPGLYNEQFF
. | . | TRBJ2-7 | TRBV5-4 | TGTGCCAGCAGCCCCTATGGAGCGCACGACGAGCAGTACTTC | CASSPYGAHDEQYF
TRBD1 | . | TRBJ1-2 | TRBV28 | TGTGCCAGCAGTTATAACCCGACAGGGGGCCAAAACTATGGCTACACCTTC | CASSYNPTGGQNYGYTF
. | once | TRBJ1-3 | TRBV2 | TGTGCCAGCAAGGAGGCTGGAAACACCATATATTTT | CASKEAGNTIYF
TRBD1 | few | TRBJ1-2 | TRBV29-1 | TGCAGCGTTGAAGATCGGGACACAGGGGGGTATGGCTACACCTTC | CSVEDRDTGGYGYTF
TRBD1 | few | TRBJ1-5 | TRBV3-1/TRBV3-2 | TGTGCCAGCAGCCTCGCAGGGGGCAGCAATCAGCCCCAGCATTTT | CASSLAGGSNQPQHF
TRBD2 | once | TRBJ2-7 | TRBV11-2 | TGTGCCAGCAGCTCCAGTCTAGCGGGAGTACTCGAGCAGTACTTC | CASSSSLAGVLEQYF
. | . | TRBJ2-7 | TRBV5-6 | TGTGCCAGCAGCCCGGCGGGACGGGACTACGAGCAGTACTTC | CASSPAGRDYEQYF
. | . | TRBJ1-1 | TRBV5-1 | TGCGCCAGCAGCTTGGTCATCCGGGGGGCTTGGGACACTGAAGCTTTCTTT | CASSLVIRGAWDTEAFF
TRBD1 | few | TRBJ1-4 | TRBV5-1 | TGCGCCAGCAGCTCTGGGACAGACTTTCCAACTAATGAAAAACTGTTTTTT | CASSSGTDFPTNEKLFF
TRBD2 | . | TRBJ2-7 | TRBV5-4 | TGTGCCAGCAGCTTCCGACTAGCGGGGGCTCGTTACGAGCAGTACTTC | CASSFRLAGARYEQYF
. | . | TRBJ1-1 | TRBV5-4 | TGTGCCAGCAGCCCCCCTCAACGGGAGGCTGAAGCTTTCTTT | CASSPPQREAEAFF
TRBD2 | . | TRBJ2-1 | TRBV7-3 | TGTGCCAGCAGCTTTCGACTAGCGGGGCAATCTGAGCAGTTCTTC | CASSFRLAGQSEQFF
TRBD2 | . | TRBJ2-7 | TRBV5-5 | TGTGCCAGCAGCCTTGGACTAGCGGGCCCCTACGAGCAGTACTTC | CASSLGLAGPYEQYF
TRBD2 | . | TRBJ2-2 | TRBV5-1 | TGCGCCAGCAGCTGGGGGACTAGCGGGAGTAGCACCGGGGAGCTGTTTTTT | CASSWGTSGSSTGELFF
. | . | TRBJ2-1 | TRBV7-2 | TGTGCCAGCAGCCTTCCTAGCGCCGTTACACACAATGAGCAGTTCTTC | CASSLPSAVTHNEQFF
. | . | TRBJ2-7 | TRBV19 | TGTGCCAGTAGTATATTCGGACAGCGTTACGAGCAGTACTTC | CASSIFGQRYEQYF
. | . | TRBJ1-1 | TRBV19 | TGTGCCAGTAGTATAAGCGGTAACATGAACACTGAAGCTTTCTTT | CASSISGNMNTEAFF
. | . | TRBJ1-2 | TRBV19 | TGTGCCAGTAGTGCTCAGGGCTATGGCTACACCTTC | CASSAQGYGYTF
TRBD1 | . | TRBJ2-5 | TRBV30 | TGTGCCTGGTCAGGGGGCCCCCAAGAGACCCAGTACTTC | CAWSGGPQETQYF
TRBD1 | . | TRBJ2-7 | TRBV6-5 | TGTGCCAGCAGTCCGGGACAGGGGGCGGTTAAAGAGCAGTACTTC | CASSPGQGAVKEQYF
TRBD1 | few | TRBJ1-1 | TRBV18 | TGTGCCAGCTCACCGGAAGGACAGGGAACGGGAGCTTTCTTT | CASSPEGQGTGAFF
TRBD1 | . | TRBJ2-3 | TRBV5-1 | TGCGCCAGCACTCTACAGGGGATCACAGATACGCAGTATTTT | CASTLQGITDTQYF
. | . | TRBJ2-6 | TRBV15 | TGTGCCACCAGCAGGGCCCTCTGGCCTGGGGCCAACGTCCTGACTTTC | CATSRALWPGANVLTF
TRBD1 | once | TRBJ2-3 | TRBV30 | TGTGCCTGGAACCAGGGGGCAGATACGCAGTATTTT | CAWNQGADTQYF
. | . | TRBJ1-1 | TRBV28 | TGTGCCAGCAGTTTCCCCCAGGGGATCGACACTGAAGCTTTCTTT | CASSFPQGIDTEAFF
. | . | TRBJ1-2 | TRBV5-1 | TGCGCCAGCAGCGAGGGTAACTATGGCTACACCTTC | CASSEGNYGYTF
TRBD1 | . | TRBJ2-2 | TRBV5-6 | TGTGCCAGCAGCCTATATATCGGGACAGGGAGGGCCGGGGAGCTGTTTTTT | CASSLYIGTGRAGELFF
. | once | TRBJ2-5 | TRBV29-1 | TGCAGCGTCCTTTTCGGGGAGACCCAGTACTTC | CSVLFGETQYF
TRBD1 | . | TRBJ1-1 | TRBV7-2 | TGTGCCAGCAGCCCAAGACCGGGACAGGGGAGCACTGAAGCTTTCTTT | CASSPRPGQGSTEAFF
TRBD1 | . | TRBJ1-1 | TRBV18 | TGTGCCAGCTCACTAAACAGGGGGCTGAACACTGAAGCTTTCTTT | CASSLNRGLNTEAFF
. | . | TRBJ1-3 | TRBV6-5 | TGTGCCAGCAGTAAACAGGGTTCTGGAAACACCATATATTTT | CASSKQGSGNTIYF
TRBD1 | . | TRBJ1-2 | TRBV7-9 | TGTGCCAGCAGCCTGGCTGGACCGGGACAGGGAGACGCCACCTTC | CASSLAGPGQGDATF
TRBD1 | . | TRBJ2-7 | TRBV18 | TGTGCCAGCTCACTTGGGACAGCCGACCTCGGGGAGCAGTACTTC | CASSLGTADLGEQYF
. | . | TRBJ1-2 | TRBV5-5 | TGTGCCAGCAGCTCTTCAAGGGGTACAGGTGGCGATGGCTACACCTTC | CASSSSRGTGGDGYTF
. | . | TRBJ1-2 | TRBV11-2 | TGTGCCAGCAGCTTAGATCTATCCTATGGCTACACCTTC | CASSLDLSYGYTF
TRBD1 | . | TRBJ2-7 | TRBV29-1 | TGCAGCGGAGAGGACAGGGGGCTCGGGAAGCAGTACTTC | CSGEDRGLGKQYF
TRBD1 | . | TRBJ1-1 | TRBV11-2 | TGTGCCAGCAGCTTAGGACAGGGACTAGGTAGCACTGAAGCTTTCTTT | CASSLGQGLGSTEAFF
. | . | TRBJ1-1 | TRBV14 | TGTGCCAGCAGCCCCTCGGTCAGGGGTGAAGCTTTCTTT | CASSPSVRGEAFF
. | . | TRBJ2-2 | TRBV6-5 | TGTGCCAGCAGTTTAGACAGAAACACCGGGGAGCTGTTTTTT | CASSLDRNTGELFF
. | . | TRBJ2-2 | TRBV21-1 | TGTGCCAGCAGCAACGCCGGGACAGGGAACACCGGGGAGCTGTTTTTT | CASSNAGTGNTGELFF
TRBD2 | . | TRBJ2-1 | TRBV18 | TGTGCCAGCTCGCCGAGGACTAGCCGTTACAATGAGCAGTTCTTC | CASSPRTSRYNEQFF
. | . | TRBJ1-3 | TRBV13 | TGTGCCAGCAGCTTAAGGGGTACCGGAAACACCATATATTTT | CASSLRGTGNTIYF
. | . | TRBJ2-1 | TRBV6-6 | TGTGCCAGCAGTCCAACAGGGACTAACAATGAGCAGTTCTTC | CASSPTGTNNEQFF
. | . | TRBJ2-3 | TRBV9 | TGTGCCAGCAGCGTAGAGACAAGGGGGGGATTGGATACGCAGTATTTT | CASSVETRGGLDTQYF
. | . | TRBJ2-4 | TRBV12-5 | TGTGCTAGTGGTTTCCGGCCTACAGGGAGAGCCAAAAACATTCAGTACTTC | CASGFRPTGRAKNIQYF
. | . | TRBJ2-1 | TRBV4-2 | TGTGCCAGCAGTGCCCCGGCACAGGGCGACAATGAGCAGTTCTTC | CASSAPAQGDNEQFF
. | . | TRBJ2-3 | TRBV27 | TGTGCCAGCAGTGAATTGGGGGGATCCGGCACAGATACGCAGTATTTT | CASSELGGSGTDTQYF